A single sample is the source of the 32 T cell receptor beta chains below, sequenced in a study of T cell responses to AZD1222 COVID-19 vaccine. Clones were sequenced by immunoSEQ multiplex PCR, and TCRdb holds only the in-frame ones, with some missing. The sample lists some 98,000 clones; around nine tenths were seen once. The sample consisted of peripheral blood, taken 28 days after the second AZD1222 dose. Receptors were obtained from an adult who received the AZD1222 COVID-19 vaccine.

This clone was seen a single time. V is TRBV7-8 and J is TRBJ2-5, with D unresolved. Between the trimmed V and J ends, which lost 2 bases and 4 bases, there was a span of 5 bases. Germline V gene data show CDR1 as SGHVS and CDR2 as FQNEAQ. The CDR3 contains 12 residues. Written as DNA, the CDR3 is TGTGCCAGCAGCTTATTCCCAGAGACCCAGTACTTC. This encodes CASSLFPETQYF.

The rearrangement joins TRBV7-2 to TRBJ2-3, with 16 bases matching TRBD2. The CDR3 runs 16 residues. After removal of 3 bases from V and 4 bases from J, the junction contained 1 base not matched to a gene. CDR1 is SGHTA, CDR2 FQGNSA, per germline. The CDR3 loop is CASSLGLAGGADTQYF. The DNA for the CDR3 is TGTGCCAGCAGCTTGGGACTAGCGGGAGGGGCAGATACGCAGTATTTT.

The rearrangement links TRBV6-5 to TRBJ1-5; D is undetermined. Germline-derived CDR1 and CDR2 are MNHEY and SVGAGI. V was cut by 5 bases and J by 6 bases, with 17 bases left in between. The CDR3 sequence is 15 residues long. CDR3 amino acids: CASSPRAGEVQPQHF. The CDR3 coding sequence is TGTGCCAGCAGTCCTCGGGCGGGAGAGGTTCAGCCCCAGCATTTT.

The chain combines TRBV5-5 with TRBJ2-3; possible D gene TRBD2, 6 bases. Looked up from germline, CDR1 is SGHKS and CDR2 is YYEKEE (reference sequence). Trimming shortened V by 0 bases and J by 0 bases, and 8 bases separated the two germline ends. This CDR3 is built from 15 residues. The CDR3 DNA sequence: TGTGCCAGCAGCTTGGGTAGCGGAAGCACAGATACGCAGTATTTT. Residues: CASSLGSGSTDTQYF.

This rearrangement joins TRBV3-1 (or the pseudogene TRBV3-2) to TRBJ2-7; D may be TRBD1 (6 bases). The germline CDR1 and CDR2 sequences are LGHDT and YNNKEL (reference sequence). V lost 4 bases and J lost 3, with 7 bases in between. The CDR3 totals 12 residues. The CDR3 here is CASSPDSYEQYF. The CDR3 DNA is TGTGCCAGCAGCCCGGACAGCTACGAGCAGTACTTC.

This clone was observed a single time. Here the CDR3 DNA reads TGTGCCTGGAGTGTACATCAGATGAACACTGAAGCTTTCTTT. Protein: CAWSVHQMNTEAFF. The J gene is TRBJ1-1, the V gene TRBV30; D unclear. V was trimmed by 0 bases and J by 0 bases, leaving 8 bases between them. The germline V gene has CDR1 GTSNPN and CDR2 SVGIG (reference sequence). CDR3 size: 14 residues.

V gene TRBV5-1 combines with J gene TRBJ2-5, with 7 bases that match TRBD1. V dropped 3 bases and J dropped 2; count of bases not matched to a gene: 4. The CDR3 runs 14 residues. The germline gives CDR1 SGHRS, CDR2 YFSETQ. CDR3 residues: CASSSGQKQETQYF. The CDR3 DNA follows: TGCGCCAGCAGCTCGGGACAGAAGCAAGAGACCCAGTACTTC.

V is TRBV19 and J is TRBJ2-2, with a possible D match to TRBD1 (5 bases). Trimming pared 4 bases from V and 5 bases from J, leaving 11 bases between. Germline V gene sequence: CDR1 LNHDA, CDR2 SQIVND (reference sequence). CDR3 length: 14 amino acids. CDR3 sequence reads: CASSTGLVTGELFF. The CDR3 DNA sequence: TGTGCCAGTAGTACAGGGTTGGTAACCGGGGAGCTGTTTTTT.

V gene TRBV18 combines with J gene TRBJ1-1, with D perhaps TRBD1 (6 bases). CDR1 KGHSH and CDR2 LQKENI come from the germline V gene. The CDR3 is 15 residues long. Trimming pared 6 bases from V and 3 bases from J, leaving 17 bases between. CDR3 nucleotide sequence: TGTGCCAGCTCCGTGGGGGGCAAGAAGTACACTGAAGCTTTCTTT. Encoded protein: CASSVGGKKYTEAFF.

This clone is a singleton in its sample. The chain employs TRBV28 and TRBJ2-1; weak D call: TRBD1 (5 bases). V dropped 10 bases and J dropped 0 bases, with 19 bases sitting between them. Germline CDR1 reads MDHEN; CDR2 reads SYDVKM. This CDR3 is 16 amino acids long. The CDR3 spells CATLSRGAGSYNEQFF. CDR3 DNA: TGTGCCACCCTCTCAAGGGGCGCCGGCTCCTACAATGAGCAGTTCTTC.

The rearrangement joins TRBV30 to TRBJ1-3; D unclear. CDR1 is GTSNPN, CDR2 SVGIG, per germline (reference sequence). V was pared by 5 bases and J by 0 bases, with 8 bases between. This CDR3 contains 13 residues. The CDR3 DNA reads TGTGCCTGGGTGAGGAACTCTGGAAACACCATATATTTT. Amino acid sequence: CAWVRNSGNTIYF.

This clone has only a few counts. DNA for the CDR3: TGTGCCAGCAGCCAAGCGGCCGGACCCAGCTCCTACGAGCAGTACTTC. It yields the protein CASSQAAGPSSYEQYF. The J gene is TRBJ2-7, the V gene TRBV3-1 (or the pseudogene TRBV3-2), with no clear D. CDR1 is LGHDT, CDR2 YNNKEL, per germline (reference sequence). With 1 base removed from V and 0 bases from J, the gap between germline ends came to 13 bases. This CDR3 has 16 residues.

The J gene is TRBJ2-2, the V gene TRBV5-4; D possibly corresponds to TRBD1 (6 bases). Germline CDR1 SGHNT, CDR2 YYREEE (reference sequence). The CDR3 consists of 15 residues. V lost 3 bases and J lost 8, with 17 bases in between. The CDR3 here is CASSSFWDGTGELFF. The CDR3 region has the DNA TGTGCCAGCAGCTCTTTTTGGGACGGGACAGGGGAGCTGTTTTTT. Looking up the rest from reference TRBV5-4 and TRBJ2-2 gives the full variable domain: ETGVTQSPTHLIKTRGQQVTLRCSSQSGHNTVSWYQQALGQGPQFIFQYYREEENGRGNFPPRFSGLQFPNYSSELNVNALELDDSALYLCASSSFWDGTGELFFGEGSRLTVL.

The chain recombines TRBV4-1 with TRBJ2-1; 7 positions agree with TRBD2. Germline V CDR1 and CDR2: MGHRA, YSYEKL. This CDR3 is 18 amino acids long. Trimming took 2 bases from V and 6 from J; bases not matched to a gene: 16. The CDR3 nucleotides read TGCGCCAGCAGCCAAATGCCTACCGGGACTACAAAAGTCAATGAGCAGTTCTTC. Translating gives CASSQMPTGTTKVNEQFF.

The chain recombines TRBV30 with TRBJ1-1; TRBD1 might be the D (5 bases). CDR1 is GTSNPN and CDR2 is SVGIG in the germline V gene (reference sequence). This CDR3 has 14 residues. V shed 4 bases and J shed 3 bases, with 15 bases lying between them. CDR3 in amino acids: CAWNFRVGDTEAFF. The CDR3 DNA follows: TGTGCCTGGAACTTCAGGGTGGGGGACACTGAAGCTTTCTTT.

The CDR3 sequence: CASSHLAGVSYNEQFF. CDR3 nucleotide sequence: TGTGCCAGCAGCCACCTAGCGGGAGTTAGCTACAATGAGCAGTTCTTC. V gene TRBV14 combines with J gene TRBJ2-1; TRBD2 aligns across 10 bases. The germline V gene has CDR1 SGHDN and CDR2 FVKESK. After removal of 3 bases from V and 3 bases from J, the junction contained 5 bases not matched to a gene. The CDR3 loop spans 16 amino acids.

CDR3 sequence (DNA): TGTGCCAGCAGCGTAAGCTCCAGGAGTAACTATGGCTACACCTTC. Translating gives CASSVSSRSNYGYTF. The V call is TRBV9, the J call TRBJ1-2; D remains unclear. The CDR3 extends over 15 amino acids. From germline, CDR1 is SGDLS and CDR2 YYNGEE. Trimming removed 1 base from V and 1 base from J, with 11 bases in between.

The rearrangement uses TRBV12-3 or TRBV12-4 and TRBJ1-1; 8 bases agree with TRBD1. This CDR3 has 12 residues. The ends lost 6 bases at V and 6 bases at J; junction bases unmatched: 3. In DNA form, the CDR3 reads TGTGCCAGCAGCTCGGGACAGGCTGAAGCTTTCTTT. Translation gives CASSSGQAEAFF.

The rearrangement joins TRBV5-1 to TRBJ2-1; tentatively, D is TRBD1 or TRBD2 (5 bases each). Looked up from germline, CDR1 is SGHRS and CDR2 is YFSETQ. Trimming cost V 2 bases and J 7 bases, with 13 bases left between them. The CDR3 length is 14 residues. In DNA form, the CDR3 reads TGCGCCAGCAGCTTCGGGGCCCCTAGGAATGAGCAGTTCTTC. Translation gives CASSFGAPRNEQFF. Full variable domain (missing parts from reference TRBV5-1 and TRBJ2-1): KAGVTQTPRYLIKTRGQQVTLSCSPISGHRSVSWYQQTPGQGLQFLFEYFSETQRNKGNFPGRFSGRQFSNSRSEMNVSTLELGDSALYLCASSFGAPRNEQFFGPGTRLTVL.

The chain recombines TRBV7-2 with TRBJ2-7; 13 nucleotides align to TRBD2. With 6 bases clipped from V and 3 bases from J, the junction kept 2 bases outside the gene matches. CDR3 length: 14 residues. Germline-derived CDR1 and CDR2 are SGHTA and FQGNSA. The CDR3 reads CASSWTSGSYEQYF. For the CDR3, the DNA is TGTGCCAGCAGTTGGACTAGCGGGAGCTACGAGCAGTACTTC.

The chain has TRBV9 and TRBJ1-1, with D perhaps matching TRBD1 (5 bases). Germline V lookup: CDR1 SGDLS, CDR2 YYNGEE. This CDR3 spans 16 amino acids. Between the trimmed V and J ends, which lost 3 bases and 0 bases, there was a span of 15 bases. The CDR3 reads CASSGQTSSLNTEAFF. The CDR3 bases are TGTGCCAGCAGCGGACAGACATCTTCCCTGAACACTGAAGCTTTCTTT. The whole variable domain, filled in from reference TRBV9 and TRBJ1-1, reads DSGVTQTPKHLITATGQRVTLRCSPRSGDLSVYWYQQSLDQGLQFLIQYYNGEERAKGNILERFSAQQFPDLHSELNLSSLELGDSALYFCASSGQTSSLNTEAFFGQGTRLTVV.

V is TRBV4-1 and J is TRBJ2-6, with no clear D. Germline-derived CDR1 and CDR2 are MGHRA and YSYEKL. The ends were cut back, 4 bases at V and 2 bases at J, with 3 bases in the middle. The CDR3 sequence is 13 residues long. The DNA for the CDR3 is TGCGCCAGCAGCCCGGCTGGGGCCAACGTCCTGACTTTC. Translation gives CASSPAGANVLTF.

With respect to this clone: One junction end does not reproduce the germline sequence, and a read error may be involved. The chain uses TRBV30 and TRBJ2-3, with a possible D match to TRBD2 (6 bases). CDR3 size: 13 residues. Germline values: CDR1 GTSNPN, CDR2 SVGIG (reference sequence). DNA for the CDR3: TGTGCCAGGAGAGGGACTAGCACAGATACGCAGTATTTT. It specifies CARRGTSTDTQYF.

V usage is TRBV5-8 and J usage is TRBJ1-2; D is ambiguous. This CDR3 is built from 14 residues. Trimming pared 1 base from V and 4 bases from J, leaving 11 bases between. Per the germline V gene, CDR1 is SGHTS and CDR2 is YDEGEE. The CDR3 coding sequence is TGTGCCAGCAGCTTGATGGGGAACCCCTATGGCTACACCTTC. Translating gives CASSLMGNPYGYTF.

The V gene is TRBV28, the J gene TRBJ2-7; D is ambiguous. V was cut by 7 bases and J by 7 bases, with 17 bases left in between. This CDR3 is built from 13 residues. In germline, CDR1 is MDHEN, CDR2 SYDVKM. CDR3 coding DNA: TGTGCCAGCATCGCCTCCGGCGACCTTGAGCAGTACTTC. The encoded protein is CASIASGDLEQYF.

This chain connects TRBV10-1 to TRBJ1-1; D perhaps matches TRBD1 (5 bases). Germline V gives CDR1 WNHNN, CDR2 SYGVQD (reference sequence). The CDR3 consists of 13 residues. Trimming pared 6 bases from V and 0 bases from J, leaving 8 bases between. CDR3 bases: TGCGCCAGCAGAGGGACGGTGAACACTGAAGCTTTCTTT. Protein: CASRGTVNTEAFF.

This clone is a singleton in its sample. The CDR3: CASSPTSARGTDTQYF. The CDR3 nucleotides read TGCGCCAGCAGCCCTACTAGCGCCCGAGGGACAGATACGCAGTATTTT. The rearrangement links TRBV4-1 to TRBJ2-3; 7 bases map to TRBD2. The CDR3 runs to 16 residues. The V gene's germline CDR1 is MGHRA and CDR2 YSYEKL. With 4 bases clipped from V and 3 bases from J, the junction kept 10 bases outside the gene matches.

The chain combines TRBV11-3 with TRBJ2-1; D call uncertain. There are 11 residues in the CDR3. Looked up from germline, CDR1 is SGHNT and CDR2 is YENEEA. Trimming took 3 bases from V and 8 from J, leaving 5 bases between them. CDR3 region: CASSFGYEQFF. CDR3 sequence (DNA): TGTGCCAGCAGCTTCGGGTATGAGCAGTTCTTC.

This clone was observed a single time. This chain uses TRBV7-2 with TRBJ2-3; 7 positions match TRBD2. With V trimmed by 1 base and J by 7 bases, 8 bases remained unmatched. This CDR3 is built from 15 residues. CDR1 and CDR2 from the germline V gene are SGHTA and FQGNSA. CDR3 in DNA: TGTGCCAGCAGCTTAGTCGGACTAGATTTTAATACGCAGTATTTT. It specifies CASSLVGLDFNTQYF.

This chain uses TRBV11-3 with TRBJ2-7; possibly TRBD1 or TRBD2 for D (6 bases each). V dropped 2 bases and J dropped 6 bases, with 11 bases sitting between them. This CDR3 region has 13 residues. Germline V gives CDR1 SGHNT, CDR2 YENEEA. CDR3 coding DNA: TGTGCCAGCAGCTTAAGGGGGGCGCGCGAGCAGTACTTC. Amino acid sequence: CASSLRGAREQYF.

The chain recombines TRBV6-5 with TRBJ1-4, with D perhaps matching TRBD1 (5 bases). V dropped 6 bases and J dropped 3 bases, with 14 bases sitting between them. Germline V gene data show CDR1 as MNHEY and CDR2 as SVGAGI. The length of the CDR3 is 15 residues. The CDR3 DNA is TGTGCCAGCAGCGCCGTCGCGGGGCCTAATGAAAAACTGTTTTTT. It specifies CASSAVAGPNEKLFF.

The chain couples TRBV15 to TRBJ1-2; 7 bases are a match to TRBD1. Germline values: CDR1 LNHNV, CDR2 YYDKDF (reference sequence). The J segment lost 5 bases and the V segment lost 5 bases, leaving 8 bases of the junction unmatched. This CDR3 comprises 14 residues. The CDR3 spells CATSPTGREYGYTF. CDR3 sequence (DNA): TGTGCCACCAGCCCGACAGGGCGGGAATATGGCTACACCTTC.